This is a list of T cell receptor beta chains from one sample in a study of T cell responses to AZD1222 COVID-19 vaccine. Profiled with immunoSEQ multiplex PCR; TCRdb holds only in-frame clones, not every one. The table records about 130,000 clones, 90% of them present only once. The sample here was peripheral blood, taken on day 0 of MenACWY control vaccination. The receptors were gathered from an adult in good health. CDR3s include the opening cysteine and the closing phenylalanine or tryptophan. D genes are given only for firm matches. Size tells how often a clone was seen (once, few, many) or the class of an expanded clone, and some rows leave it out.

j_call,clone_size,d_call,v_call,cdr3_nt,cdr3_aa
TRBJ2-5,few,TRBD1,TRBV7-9,TGTGCCAGCAGCAGACAGGGGATACAAGAGACCCAGTACTTC,CASSRQGIQETQYF
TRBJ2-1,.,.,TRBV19,TGTGCCAGTGGGTGGGGGGTTAACGATGAGCAGTTCTTC,CASGWGVNDEQFF
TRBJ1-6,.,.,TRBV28,TGTGCCAGCAGTCCCCAGGGGAGTTCACCCCTCCACTTT,CASSPQGSSPLHF
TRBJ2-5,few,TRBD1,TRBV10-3,TGTGCCATCAGTCCAGGGGGCGAACAAGAGACCCAGTACTTC,CAISPGGEQETQYF
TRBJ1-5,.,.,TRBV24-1,TGTGCCACCGGGGGTCAGGGCGCGACCCAGCATTTT,CATGGQGATQHF
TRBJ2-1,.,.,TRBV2,TGTGCCAGCACAGAACGACACTACAATGAGCAGTTCTTC,CASTERHYNEQFF
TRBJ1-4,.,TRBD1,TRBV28,TGTGCCAGCAGCCCGCCCGGGACAGGGGTTGCTAATGAAAAACTGTTTTTT,CASSPPGTGVANEKLFF
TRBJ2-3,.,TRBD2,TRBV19,TGTGCCAGTAGTCCCCTCTGGGCGGGGGGCACCCCAGATACGCAGTATTTT,CASSPLWAGGTPDTQYF
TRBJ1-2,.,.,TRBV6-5,TGTGCCAGCAGCCGCTGGGGGACCAGCTACACCTTC,CASSRWGTSYTF
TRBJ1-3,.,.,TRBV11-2,TGTGCCAGCAGCTTTACAGTTCGAAACACCATATATTTT,CASSFTVRNTIYF
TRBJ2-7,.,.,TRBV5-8,TGTGCCAGCAGCAACCGGGAGCAACTTAGGGAGCAGTACTTC,CASSNREQLREQYF
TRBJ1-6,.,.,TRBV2,TGTGCCAGCAGAGCCTGGGACGTGGGAAATTCACCCCTCCACTTT,CASRAWDVGNSPLHF
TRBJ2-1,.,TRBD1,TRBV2,TGTGCCAGCAGTTCCAGGACAGGGAACGTCAATGAGCAGTTCTTC,CASSSRTGNVNEQFF
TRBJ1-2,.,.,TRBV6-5,TGTGCCAGCAGTTACAGGGACGGCTATGGCTACACCTTC,CASSYRDGYGYTF
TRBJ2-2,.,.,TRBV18,TGTGCCAGCTCCCGCCTTACTACAGGCTCCACCGGGGAGCTGTTTTTT,CASSRLTTGSTGELFF
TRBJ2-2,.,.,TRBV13,TGTGCCAGCAGCTTAGATAGTAGTGGCTACCGGGCCCTCGGAACCGGGGAGCTGTTTTTT,CASSLDSSGYRALGTGELFF
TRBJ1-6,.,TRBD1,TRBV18,TGTGCCAGCTCACCAGACAGGGTCGAGTATTCACCCCTCCACTTT,CASSPDRVEYSPLHF
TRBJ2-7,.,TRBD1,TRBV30,TGTGCCTGGAGTCCTGGACAGGGGCCGGCCTACGAGCAGTACTTC,CAWSPGQGPAYEQYF
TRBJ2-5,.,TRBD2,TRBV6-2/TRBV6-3,TGTGCCAGCAGTTACTCGATAGCCAGCGGGGGCCAAGAGACCCAGTACTTC,CASSYSIASGGQETQYF
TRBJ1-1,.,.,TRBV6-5,TGTGCCAGCACCACAGGACAGACCCGTCCCCAATTT,CASTTGQTRPQF
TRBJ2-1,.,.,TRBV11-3,TGTGCCAGCAGCTTAGTGTACGGGAATGAGCAGTTCTTC,CASSLVYGNEQFF
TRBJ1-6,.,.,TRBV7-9,TGTGCCAGCAGCTTATCAGGGGATAATTCACCCCTCCACTTT,CASSLSGDNSPLHF
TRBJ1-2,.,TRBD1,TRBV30,TGTGCCTGGGGAGCCCTTGACAGGGGGCATGGCTACACCTTC,CAWGALDRGHGYTF
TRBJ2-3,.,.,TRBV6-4,TGTGCCAGCAGCCGCGAGACTGGGGGTAGGGATACGCAGTATTTT,CASSRETGGRDTQYF
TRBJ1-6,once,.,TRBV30,TGTGCCTGGAGCGAGCAACAGGGTGACAATTCACCCCTCCACTTT,CAWSEQQGDNSPLHF
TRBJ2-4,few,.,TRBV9,TGTGCCAGCAGCCCCGCAGTTCGAGGCATTCAGTACTTC,CASSPAVRGIQYF
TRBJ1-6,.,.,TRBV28,TGTGCCAGCAGTTTAGGGCAGGGCCCTAATTCACCCCTCCACTTT,CASSLGQGPNSPLHF
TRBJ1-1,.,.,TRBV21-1,TGTGCCAGCAGCAAAGGCACAGACAGGCTGAACACTGAAGCTTTCTTT,CASSKGTDRLNTEAFF
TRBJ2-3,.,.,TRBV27,TGTGCCAGCAGCCGCCTACAGGGACCTAGCACAGATACGCAGTATTTT,CASSRLQGPSTDTQYF
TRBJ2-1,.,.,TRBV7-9,TGTGCCAGCAGCTTAGGATGGGTGTTGAATGAGCAGTTCTTC,CASSLGWVLNEQFF
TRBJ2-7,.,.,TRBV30,TGTGCCTGGAGTGTACAGGGTCAGGGCTACGAGCAGTACTTC,CAWSVQGQGYEQYF
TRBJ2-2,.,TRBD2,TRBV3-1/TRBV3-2,TGTGCCAGCAGCCAAGGTAGACGGGGGGCCGGGGAGCTGTTTTTT,CASSQGRRGAGELFF
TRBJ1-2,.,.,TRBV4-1,TGCGCCAGCAGCCAAAATCAGGGGAACTATGGCTACACCTTC,CASSQNQGNYGYTF